This T cell receptor beta chain is from a study of cytomegalovirus exposure and HLA in healthy donors. About this clone: What it binds is not known.

The PCR had 60 Vbeta and 13 Jbeta primers. Sequenced by immunoSEQ multiplex PCR; TCRdb stores in-frame clones only, minus some. The table has around 150,000 clones, approximately 80% seen once. Study findings and constraints: A later analysis linked a missense variant in DCLRE1C to the trimming of TCR beta V and J genes. CMV serostatus was the only recorded immune exposure for donors. Listed as cytomegalovirus-associated were roughly 180 TCR beta chains.

The CDR3 has 16 amino acids. Trimming took 4 bases from V and 3 from J; bases not matched to a gene: 3. Germline V gene sequence: CDR1 ENHRY, CDR2 SYGVKD. The sequence was collected from a boy younger than 10 in good health and CMV-seronegative. The chain has TRBV10-3 and TRBJ2-2; 12 bases line up with TRBD2. The sequenced sample consisted of PBMCs. CDR3 in amino acids: CAISGLAGVDTGELFF. The CDR3 nucleotides are TGTGCCATCAGTGGACTAGCGGGAGTTGACACCGGGGAGCTGTTTTTT.